This is a list of T cell receptor beta chains from one sample in a study of cytomegalovirus exposure and HLA in healthy donors. Libraries were prepared by immunoSEQ multiplex PCR; TCRdb keeps only in-frame clonotypes and omits some of them. The sample holds some 120,000 clones, over 70% seen once. Sequencing input: PBMCs. The receptors originated from a woman aged 18 to 35 in good health and CMV-seronegative. CDR3s include the opening cysteine and the closing phenylalanine or tryptophan. Fields, in order: clone size, J gene, D gene, V gene, CDR3 protein, CDR3 DNA. A D gene is named only where the DNA matches it firmly. Clone size is not always given. Where it is, it says once, few, many or a class for expanded clones.

clone size: .
J gene: TRBJ2-1
D gene: TRBD1
V gene: TRBV29-1
CDR3 protein: CSVEVGGHPVF
CDR3 DNA: TGCAGCGTTGAAGTAGGGGGCCATCCCGTCTTC

clone size: .
J gene: TRBJ1-1
D gene: .
V gene: TRBV9
CDR3 protein: CASTYGVSNTEAFF
CDR3 DNA: TGTGCCAGCACCTATGGAGTATCGAACACTGAAGCTTTCTTT

clone size: .
J gene: TRBJ1-2
D gene: TRBD1
V gene: TRBV29-1
CDR3 protein: CSVGGQGGPYGYTF
CDR3 DNA: TGCAGCGTCGGTGGACAGGGTGGCCCCTATGGCTACACCTTC

clone size: .
J gene: TRBJ2-3
D gene: .
V gene: TRBV19
CDR3 protein: CASSTHGTPTDTQYF
CDR3 DNA: TGTGCCAGTAGTACCCATGGGACACCCACAGATACGCAGTATTTT

clone size: few
J gene: TRBJ1-1
D gene: TRBD1
V gene: TRBV7-8
CDR3 protein: CASSETGGQAFF
CDR3 DNA: TGTGCCAGCAGTGAGACAGGGGGCCAAGCTTTCTTT

clone size: .
J gene: TRBJ1-2
D gene: .
V gene: TRBV5-8
CDR3 protein: CASSLVGGYTF
CDR3 DNA: TGTGCCAGCAGCTTGGTTGGCGGCTACACCTTC

clone size: .
J gene: TRBJ1-2
D gene: TRBD1
V gene: TRBV19
CDR3 protein: CASSPDRGHGYTF
CDR3 DNA: TGTGCCAGTAGTCCCGACAGGGGGCACGGCTACACCTTC

clone size: few
J gene: TRBJ1-4
D gene: .
V gene: TRBV6-6
CDR3 protein: CASCRQGREKLFF
CDR3 DNA: TGTGCCAGCTGTCGTCAGGGAAGAGAAAAACTGTTTTTT

clone size: .
J gene: TRBJ2-1
D gene: .
V gene: TRBV11-2
CDR3 protein: CASSSSLHRRIF
CDR3 DNA: TGTGCCAGCAGCTCATCATTACACAGGCGGATCTTC

clone size: .
J gene: TRBJ1-4
D gene: .
V gene: TRBV10-1
CDR3 protein: CASSELETGMGEKLFF
CDR3 DNA: TGCGCCAGCAGTGAGCTGGAAACAGGGATGGGGGAAAAACTGTTTTTT

clone size: .
J gene: TRBJ1-5
D gene: .
V gene: TRBV29-1
CDR3 protein: CSATTGLNQPQHF
CDR3 DNA: TGCAGCGCCACAACAGGGCTCAATCAGCCCCAGCATTTT

clone size: .
J gene: TRBJ2-1
D gene: TRBD2
V gene: TRBV6-5
CDR3 protein: CASSAGLAVNEQFF
CDR3 DNA: TGTGCCAGCAGTGCCGGACTAGCGGTCAATGAGCAGTTCTTC

clone size: .
J gene: TRBJ2-2
D gene: TRBD2
V gene: TRBV7-2
CDR3 protein: CASSPGGGARGTGELFF
CDR3 DNA: TGTGCCAGCAGCCCGGGCGGGGGGGCCCGGGGCACCGGGGAGCTGTTTTTT

clone size: .
J gene: TRBJ2-5
D gene: .
V gene: TRBV7-9
CDR3 protein: CASSFSSQETQYF
CDR3 DNA: TGTGCCAGCAGCTTCTCCAGCCAAGAGACCCAGTACTTC

clone size: .
J gene: TRBJ1-1
D gene: TRBD1
V gene: TRBV28
CDR3 protein: CASSFDRGEAFF
CDR3 DNA: TGTGCCAGCAGTTTCGACAGGGGAGAAGCTTTCTTT

clone size: .
J gene: TRBJ1-1
D gene: .
V gene: TRBV11-3
CDR3 protein: CASSFPGNTEAFF
CDR3 DNA: TGTGCCAGCAGCTTCCCAGGGAACACTGAAGCTTTCTTT